This T cell receptor (beta chain) derives from a study of shared clonotypes between healthy human individuals. Measured with immunoSEQ multiplex PCR; TCRdb has only the in-frame clones, and not every one. The sample records millions of clones, around nine tenths being singletons. A note on this clone: This sample includes further DNA sequences coding for the same CDR3.

The sequence derives from a man between 18 and 29 years old in good health. The specimen sequenced was naive CD4+ T cells sorted from blood. The subset here: CD45RA+ positively selected.

The DNA for the CDR3 is TGTGCCAGCAGCTTAGGAGGGACTGGGGCCAACGTCCTGACTTTC. It codes for CASSLGGTGANVLTF. The chain employs TRBV7-2 and TRBJ2-6, with D tentatively TRBD2 (5 bases). V lost 1 base and J lost 2, with 6 bases in between. CDR1 is SGHTA, CDR2 FQGNSA, per germline. CDR3 length equals 15 residues.